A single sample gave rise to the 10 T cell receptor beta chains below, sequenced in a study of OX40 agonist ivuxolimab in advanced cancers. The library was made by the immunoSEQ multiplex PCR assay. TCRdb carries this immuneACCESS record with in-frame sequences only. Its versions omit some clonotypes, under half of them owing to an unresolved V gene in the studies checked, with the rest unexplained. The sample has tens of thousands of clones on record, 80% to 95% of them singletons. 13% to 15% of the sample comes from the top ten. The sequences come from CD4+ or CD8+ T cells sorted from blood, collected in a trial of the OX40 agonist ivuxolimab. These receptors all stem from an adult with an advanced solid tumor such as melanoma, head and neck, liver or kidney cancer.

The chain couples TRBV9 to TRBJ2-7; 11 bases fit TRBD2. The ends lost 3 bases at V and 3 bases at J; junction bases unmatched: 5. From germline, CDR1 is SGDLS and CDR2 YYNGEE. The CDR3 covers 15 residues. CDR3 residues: CASSASGTSGYEQYF. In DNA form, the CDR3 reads TGTGCCAGCAGCGCGTCCGGGACTAGCGGCTACGAGCAGTACTTC.

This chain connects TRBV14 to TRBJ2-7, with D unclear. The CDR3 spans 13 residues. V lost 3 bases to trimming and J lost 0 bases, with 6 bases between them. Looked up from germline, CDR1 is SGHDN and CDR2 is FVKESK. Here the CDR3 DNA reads TGTGCCAGCAGCCAGGTCAGCTCCTACGAGCAGTACTTC. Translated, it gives CASSQVSSYEQYF.

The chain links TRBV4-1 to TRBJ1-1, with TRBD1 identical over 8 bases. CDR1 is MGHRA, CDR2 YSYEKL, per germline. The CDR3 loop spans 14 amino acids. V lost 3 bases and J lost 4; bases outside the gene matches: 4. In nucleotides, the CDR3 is TGCGCCAGCAGCCATGGACAGGGCAGCACTGAAGCTTTCTTT. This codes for CASSHGQGSTEAFF.

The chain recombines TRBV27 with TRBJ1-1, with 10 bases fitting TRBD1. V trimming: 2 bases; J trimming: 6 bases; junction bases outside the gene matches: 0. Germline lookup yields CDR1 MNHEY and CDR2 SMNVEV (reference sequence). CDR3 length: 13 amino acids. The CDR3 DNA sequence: TGTGCCAGCAGTTTAGGGACAGGGGCTGAAGCTTTCTTT. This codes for CASSLGTGAEAFF.

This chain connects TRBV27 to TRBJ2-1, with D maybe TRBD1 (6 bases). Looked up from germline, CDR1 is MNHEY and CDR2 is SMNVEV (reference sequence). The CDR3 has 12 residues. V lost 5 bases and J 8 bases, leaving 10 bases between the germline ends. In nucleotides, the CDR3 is TGTGCCAGCAGTCCCACAGGGCATGAGCAGTTCTTC. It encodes CASSPTGHEQFF.

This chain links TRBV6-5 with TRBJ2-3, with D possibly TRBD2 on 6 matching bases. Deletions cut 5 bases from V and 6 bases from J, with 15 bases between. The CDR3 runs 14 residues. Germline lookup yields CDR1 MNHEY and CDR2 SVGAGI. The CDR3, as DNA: TGTGCCAGCAGTGGAGGGCAGGATACGGATACGCAGTATTTT. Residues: CASSGGQDTDTQYF.

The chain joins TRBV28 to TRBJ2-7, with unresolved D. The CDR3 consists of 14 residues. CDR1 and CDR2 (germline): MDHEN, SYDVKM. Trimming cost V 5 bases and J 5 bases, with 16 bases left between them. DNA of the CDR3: TGTGCCAGCAGTCAACTTACCCCGAACGACGAGCAGTACTTC. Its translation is CASSQLTPNDEQYF.

The CDR3 DNA reads as TGCGCCAGCAGCCAAGTGGGACTCTACAATGAGCAGTTCTTC. It yields the protein CASSQVGLYNEQFF. The V and J genes are TRBV4-1 and TRBJ2-1; D might be TRBD2 (6 bases). This CDR3 spans 14 amino acids. Trimming shortened V by 1 base and J by 3 bases, and 7 bases separated the two germline ends. The germline CDR1 and CDR2 sequences are MGHRA and YSYEKL.

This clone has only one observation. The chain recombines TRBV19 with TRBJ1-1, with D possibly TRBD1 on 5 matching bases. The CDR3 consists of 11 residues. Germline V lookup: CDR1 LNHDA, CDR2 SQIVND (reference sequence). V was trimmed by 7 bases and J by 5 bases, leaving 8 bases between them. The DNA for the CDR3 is TGTGCCAGTATTGGGGGGACTGAAGCTTTCTTT. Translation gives CASIGGTEAFF.

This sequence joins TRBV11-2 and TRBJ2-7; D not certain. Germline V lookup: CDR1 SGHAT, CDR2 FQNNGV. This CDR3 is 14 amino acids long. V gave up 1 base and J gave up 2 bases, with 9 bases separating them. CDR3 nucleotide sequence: TGTGCCAGCAGCTTAGGTCCGGTCACCTACGAGCAGTACTTC. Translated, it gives CASSLGPVTYEQYF.